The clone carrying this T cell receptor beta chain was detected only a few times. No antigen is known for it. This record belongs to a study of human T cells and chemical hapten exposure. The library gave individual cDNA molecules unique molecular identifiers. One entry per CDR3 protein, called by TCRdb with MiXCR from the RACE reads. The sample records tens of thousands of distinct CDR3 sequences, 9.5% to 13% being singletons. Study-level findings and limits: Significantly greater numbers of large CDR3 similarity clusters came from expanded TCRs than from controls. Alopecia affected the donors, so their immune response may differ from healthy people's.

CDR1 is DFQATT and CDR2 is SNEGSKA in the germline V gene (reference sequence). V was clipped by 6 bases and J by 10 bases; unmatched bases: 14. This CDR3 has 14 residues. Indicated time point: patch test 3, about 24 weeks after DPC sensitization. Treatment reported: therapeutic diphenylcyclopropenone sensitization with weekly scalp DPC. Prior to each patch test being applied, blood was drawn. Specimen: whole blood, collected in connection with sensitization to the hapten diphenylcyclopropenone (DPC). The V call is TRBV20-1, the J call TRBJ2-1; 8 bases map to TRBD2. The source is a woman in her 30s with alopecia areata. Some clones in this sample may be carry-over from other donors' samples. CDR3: CSAHSGKGMSEQFF. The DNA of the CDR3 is TGCAGTGCCCATAGCGGGAAGGGCATGAGCGAGCAGTTCTTC.